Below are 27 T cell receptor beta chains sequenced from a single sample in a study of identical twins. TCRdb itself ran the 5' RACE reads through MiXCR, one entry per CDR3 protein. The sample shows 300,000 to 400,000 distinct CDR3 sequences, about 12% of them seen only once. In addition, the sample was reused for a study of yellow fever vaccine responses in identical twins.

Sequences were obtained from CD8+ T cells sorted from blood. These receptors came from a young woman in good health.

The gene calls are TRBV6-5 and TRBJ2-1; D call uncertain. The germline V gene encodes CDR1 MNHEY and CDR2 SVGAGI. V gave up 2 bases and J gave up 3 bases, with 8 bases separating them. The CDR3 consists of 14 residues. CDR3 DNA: TGTGCCAGCAGTTACGGCACCTACTACAATGAGCAGTTCTTC. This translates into CASSYGTYYNEQFF.

The CDR3 sequence is CASRWGRGLGELFF. CDR3 nucleotide sequence: TGTGCCAGCAGATGGGGCAGGGGGCTCGGGGAGCTGTTTTTT. The rearrangement joins TRBV7-8 to TRBJ2-2; 8 bases map to TRBD1. The germline V gene has CDR1 SGHVS and CDR2 FQNEAQ. V lost 6 bases, J lost 7 bases, and 7 bases stayed unmatched. This CDR3 comprises 14 residues. Combining the CDR3 with reference TRBV7-8 and TRBJ2-2 gives the whole variable domain GAGVSQSPRYKVAKRGQDVALRCDPISGHVSLFWYQQALGQGPEFLTYFQNEAQLDKSGLPSDRFFAERPEGSVSTLKIQRTQQEDSAVYLCASRWGRGLGELFFGEGSRLTVL.

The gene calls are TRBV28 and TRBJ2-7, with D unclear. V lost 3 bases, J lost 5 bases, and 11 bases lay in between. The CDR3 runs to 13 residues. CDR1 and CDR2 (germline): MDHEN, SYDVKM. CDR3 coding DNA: TGTGCCAGCAGTTTCGTGGCAGGTCACGAGCAGTACTTC. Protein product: CASSFVAGHEQYF.

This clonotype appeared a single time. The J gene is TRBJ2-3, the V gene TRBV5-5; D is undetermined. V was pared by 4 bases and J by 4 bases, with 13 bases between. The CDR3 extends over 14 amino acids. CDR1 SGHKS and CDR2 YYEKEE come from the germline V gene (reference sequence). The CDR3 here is CASSGQVTPDTQYF. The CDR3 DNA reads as TGTGCCAGCAGCGGGCAGGTGACCCCAGATACGCAGTATTTT.

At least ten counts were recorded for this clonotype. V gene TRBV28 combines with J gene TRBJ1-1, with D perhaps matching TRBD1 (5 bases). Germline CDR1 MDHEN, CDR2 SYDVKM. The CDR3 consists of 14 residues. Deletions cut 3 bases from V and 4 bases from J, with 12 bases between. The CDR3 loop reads CASSLIGEGTEAFF. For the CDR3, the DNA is TGTGCCAGCAGTTTGATAGGGGAGGGCACTGAAGCTTTCTTT.

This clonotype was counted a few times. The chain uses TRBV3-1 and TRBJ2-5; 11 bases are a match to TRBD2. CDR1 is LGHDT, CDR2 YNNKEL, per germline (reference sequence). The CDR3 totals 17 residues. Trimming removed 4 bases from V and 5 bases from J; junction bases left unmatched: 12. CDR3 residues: CASSPIVAGGLRETQYF. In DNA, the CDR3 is TGTGCCAGCAGCCCTATTGTAGCGGGGGGGCTTAGGGAGACCCAGTACTTC.

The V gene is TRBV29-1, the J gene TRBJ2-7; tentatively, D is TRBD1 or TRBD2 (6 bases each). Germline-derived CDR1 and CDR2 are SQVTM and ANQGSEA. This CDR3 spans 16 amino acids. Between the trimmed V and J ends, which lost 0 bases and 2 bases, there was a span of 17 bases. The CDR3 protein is CSVEDRSKGGPYEQYF. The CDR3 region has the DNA TGCAGCGTTGAAGATAGATCGAAGGGGGGACCCTACGAGCAGTACTTC.

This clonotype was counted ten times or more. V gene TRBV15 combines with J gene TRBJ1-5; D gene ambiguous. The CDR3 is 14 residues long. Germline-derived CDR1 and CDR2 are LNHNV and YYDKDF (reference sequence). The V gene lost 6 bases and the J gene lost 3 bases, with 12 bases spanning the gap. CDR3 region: CATRMADLNQPQHF. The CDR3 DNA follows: TGTGCCACCAGGATGGCAGACCTCAATCAGCCCCAGCATTTT.

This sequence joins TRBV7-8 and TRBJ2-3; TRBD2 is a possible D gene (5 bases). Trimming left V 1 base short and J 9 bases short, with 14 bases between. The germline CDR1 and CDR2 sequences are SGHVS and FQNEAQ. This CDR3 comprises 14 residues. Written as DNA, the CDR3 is TGTGCCAGCAGCTTAGTCGACTCCACGGGGACGCAGTATTTT. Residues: CASSLVDSTGTQYF.

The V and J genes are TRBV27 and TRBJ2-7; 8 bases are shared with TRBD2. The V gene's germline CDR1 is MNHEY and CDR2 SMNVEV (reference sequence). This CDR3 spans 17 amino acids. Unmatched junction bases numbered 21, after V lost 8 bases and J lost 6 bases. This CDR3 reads CASGANLGTSKRGEQYV. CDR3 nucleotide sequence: TGTGCCAGCGGGGCCAATCTGGGGACTAGTAAAAGGGGCGAGCAGTACGTC.

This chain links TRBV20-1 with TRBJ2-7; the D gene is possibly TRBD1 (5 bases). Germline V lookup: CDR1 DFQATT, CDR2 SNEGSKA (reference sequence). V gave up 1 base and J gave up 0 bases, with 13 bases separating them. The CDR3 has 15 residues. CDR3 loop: CSARGRLGDSYEQYF. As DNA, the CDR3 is TGCAGTGCTAGAGGGCGGCTAGGGGACTCCTACGAGCAGTACTTC.

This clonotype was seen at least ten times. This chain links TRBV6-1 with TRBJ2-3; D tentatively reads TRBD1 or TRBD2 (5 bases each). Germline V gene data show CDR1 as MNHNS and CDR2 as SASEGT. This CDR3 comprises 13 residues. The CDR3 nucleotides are TGTGCAGCTACGGGACCATACACAGATACGCAGTATTTT. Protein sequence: CAATGPYTDTQYF.

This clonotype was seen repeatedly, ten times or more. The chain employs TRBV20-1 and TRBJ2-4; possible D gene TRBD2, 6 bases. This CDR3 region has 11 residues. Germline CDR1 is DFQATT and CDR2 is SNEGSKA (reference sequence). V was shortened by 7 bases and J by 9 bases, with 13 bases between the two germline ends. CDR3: CSVKPGGIQYF. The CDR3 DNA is TGCAGTGTTAAACCCGGGGGCATTCAGTACTTC.

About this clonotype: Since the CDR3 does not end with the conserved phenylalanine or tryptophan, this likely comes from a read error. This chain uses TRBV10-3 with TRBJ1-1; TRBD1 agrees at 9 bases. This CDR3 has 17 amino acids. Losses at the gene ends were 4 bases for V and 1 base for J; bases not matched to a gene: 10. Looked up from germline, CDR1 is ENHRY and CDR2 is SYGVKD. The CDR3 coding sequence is TGTGCCATCAGTGGATCGACAGGGGGGCCTCCGAACACTGAAGCTTTCTCT. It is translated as CAISGSTGGPPNTEAFS.

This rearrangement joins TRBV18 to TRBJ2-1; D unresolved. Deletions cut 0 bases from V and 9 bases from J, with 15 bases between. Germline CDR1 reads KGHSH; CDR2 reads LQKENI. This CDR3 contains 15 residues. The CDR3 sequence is CASSPPEALDFEQFF. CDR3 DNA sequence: TGTGCCAGCTCACCACCGGAAGCCCTAGACTTTGAGCAGTTCTTC.

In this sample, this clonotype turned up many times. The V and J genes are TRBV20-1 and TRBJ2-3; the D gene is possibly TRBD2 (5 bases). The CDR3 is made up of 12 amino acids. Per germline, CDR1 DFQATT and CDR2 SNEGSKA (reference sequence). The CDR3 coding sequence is TGCTCATCGGATAGCGACGCAGATACGCAGTATTTT. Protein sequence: CSSDSDADTQYF.

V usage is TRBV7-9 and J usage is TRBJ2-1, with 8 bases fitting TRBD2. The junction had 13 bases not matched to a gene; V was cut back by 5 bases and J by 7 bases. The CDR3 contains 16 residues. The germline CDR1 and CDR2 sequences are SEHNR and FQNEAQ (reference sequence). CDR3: CASSQTGREAINEQFF. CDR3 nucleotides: TGTGCCAGCAGCCAGACGGGGCGGGAGGCCATAAATGAGCAGTTCTTC.

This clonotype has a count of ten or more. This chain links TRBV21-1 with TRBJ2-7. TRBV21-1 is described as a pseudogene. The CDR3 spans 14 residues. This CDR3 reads CASSTCQVAYEQYF. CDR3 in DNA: TGTGCCAGCAGCACTTGTCAGGTAGCCTACGAGCAGTACTTC.

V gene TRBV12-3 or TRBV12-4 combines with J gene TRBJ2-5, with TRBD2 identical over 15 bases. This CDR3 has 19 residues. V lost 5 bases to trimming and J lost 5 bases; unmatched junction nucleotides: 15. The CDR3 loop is CASSPNAGLAGGRRETQYF. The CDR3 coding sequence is TGTGCCAGCAGTCCGAATGCAGGACTAGCGGGGGGGCGAAGGGAGACCCAGTACTTC.

CDR3 in DNA: TGTGCCAGCAGCCACGACAGGGGGCGCTTCGATGAGCAGTTCTTC. This sequence encodes CASSHDRGRFDEQFF. The rearrangement links TRBV7-8 to TRBJ2-1; 10 bases match TRBD1. Germline V CDR1 and CDR2: SGHVS, FQNEAQ. The CDR3 loop spans 15 amino acids. V was clipped by 5 bases and J by 8 bases; unmatched bases: 9. Complete variable domain (other parts from reference TRBV7-8 and TRBJ2-1): GAGVSQSPRYKVAKRGQDVALRCDPISGHVSLFWYQQALGQGPEFLTYFQNEAQLDKSGLPSDRFFAERPEGSVSTLKIQRTQQEDSAVYLCASSHDRGRFDEQFFGPGTRLTVL.

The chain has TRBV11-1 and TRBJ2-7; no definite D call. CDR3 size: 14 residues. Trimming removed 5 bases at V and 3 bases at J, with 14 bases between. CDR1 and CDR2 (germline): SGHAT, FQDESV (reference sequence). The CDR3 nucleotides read TGTGCCAGCAGCCCCCGTAGTGTAATCTACGAGCAGTACTTC. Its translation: CASSPRSVIYEQYF.

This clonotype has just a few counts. The CDR3 sequence is CASIGSGGYNEQFF. The CDR3 bases are TGTGCCAGCATAGGGTCGGGAGGTTACAATGAGCAGTTCTTC. This sequence joins TRBV28 and TRBJ2-1; 7 bases align to TRBD2. Losses at the gene ends were 7 bases for V and 4 bases for J; bases not matched to a gene: 7. The CDR3 runs to 14 residues. Germline CDR1 and CDR2: MDHEN and SYDVKM.

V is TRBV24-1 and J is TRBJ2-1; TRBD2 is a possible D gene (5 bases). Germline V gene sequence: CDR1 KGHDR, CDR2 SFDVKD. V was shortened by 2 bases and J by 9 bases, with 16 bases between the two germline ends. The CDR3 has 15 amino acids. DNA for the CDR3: TGTGCCACCAGTGATTGGGTAGCTAGCAGTAGTGAGCAGTTCTTC. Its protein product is CATSDWVASSSEQFF.

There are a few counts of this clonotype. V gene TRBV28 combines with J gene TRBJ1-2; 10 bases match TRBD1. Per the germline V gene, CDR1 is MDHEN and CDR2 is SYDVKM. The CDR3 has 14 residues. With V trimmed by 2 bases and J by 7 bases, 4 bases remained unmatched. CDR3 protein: CASSLRQGAAGYTF. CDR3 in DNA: TGTGCCAGCAGTTTACGACAGGGGGCAGCTGGCTACACCTTC.

Here the CDR3 reads CASSYGQLANYGYTF. In DNA form, the CDR3 reads TGTGCCAGCAGTTATGGACAACTAGCTAACTATGGCTACACCTTC. The chain employs TRBV6-5 and TRBJ1-2; weak D call: TRBD1 (5 bases). There are 15 residues in the CDR3. The V end lost 3 bases, the J end lost 0 bases, and 11 bases lay between the germline ends. Per germline, CDR1 MNHEY and CDR2 SVGAGI.

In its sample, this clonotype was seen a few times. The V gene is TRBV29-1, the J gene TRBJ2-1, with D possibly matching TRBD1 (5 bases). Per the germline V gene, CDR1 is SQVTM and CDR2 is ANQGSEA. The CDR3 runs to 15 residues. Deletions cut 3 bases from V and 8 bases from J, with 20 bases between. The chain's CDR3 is CSVDGVRVIVDEQFF. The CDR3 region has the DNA TGCAGCGTTGATGGCGTCAGGGTGATTGTCGATGAGCAGTTCTTC.

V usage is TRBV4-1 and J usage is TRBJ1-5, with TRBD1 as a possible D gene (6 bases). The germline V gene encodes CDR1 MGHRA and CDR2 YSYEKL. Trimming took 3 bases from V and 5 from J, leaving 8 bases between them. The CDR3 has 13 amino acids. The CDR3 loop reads CASSQYRDQPQHF. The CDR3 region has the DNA TGCGCCAGCAGCCAGTACAGGGATCAGCCCCAGCATTTT.